The 28 T cell receptor beta chains reported below all come from one sample, sequenced in a study of T cell responses to AZD1222 COVID-19 vaccine. Repertoires were generated with immunoSEQ multiplex PCR, while TCRdb's copy carries only in-frame clones and drops some. The top ten clones hold about 7% of a sample with fewer than 110,000 clones, around 92% of them seen once. The sequencing here drew on peripheral blood, taken on day 0 of AZD1222 vaccination. The source of these receptors is an adult in good health.

This chain uses TRBV2 with TRBJ1-4; D unresolved. CDR3 length: 10 amino acids. The V end was cut by 3 bases, the J end by 8 bases, with 1 base between. In germline, CDR1 is SNHLY, CDR2 FYNNEI. CDR3 in DNA: TGTGCCAGCAGTGAGGAAAAACTGTTTTTT. Translation: CASSEEKLFF.

The V gene is TRBV5-1, the J gene TRBJ1-4; no clear D gene. The germline gives CDR1 SGHRS, CDR2 YFSETQ. The V and J ends lost 3 bases and 3 bases respectively, with 12 bases between them. The CDR3 is made up of 15 amino acids. CDR3 residues: CASSYRGASNEKLFF. In DNA form, the CDR3 reads TGCGCCAGCAGCTACCGGGGTGCGTCTAATGAAAAACTGTTTTTT.

The chain has TRBV24-1 and TRBJ1-2; D unclear. Germline lookup yields CDR1 KGHDR and CDR2 SFDVKD. This CDR3 region has 15 residues. V was pared by 3 bases and J by 0 bases, with 10 bases between. The CDR3 nucleotides read TGTGCCACCAGTGATGCGGACGGATCTAACTATGGCTACACCTTC. This gives the protein CATSDADGSNYGYTF.

The chain is built from TRBV28 and TRBJ2-5, with D uncertain. The germline V gene encodes CDR1 MDHEN and CDR2 SYDVKM. The CDR3 extends over 13 amino acids. V was shortened by 7 bases and J by 7 bases, with 16 bases between the two germline ends. The CDR3 reads CASTPPKSGTQYF. Written as DNA, the CDR3 is TGTGCCAGCACACCCCCCAAGTCAGGGACCCAGTACTTC.

This chain joins TRBV30 and TRBJ1-2, with TRBD1 as a possible D gene (6 bases). The ends were cut back, 3 bases at V and 5 bases at J, with 16 bases in the middle. The CDR3 contains 14 residues. Germline lookup yields CDR1 GTSNPN and CDR2 SVGIG (reference sequence). CDR3 protein: CAWSGTGGGYGYTF. The CDR3, as DNA: TGTGCCTGGAGCGGCACGGGGGGCGGGTATGGCTACACCTTC.

The rearrangement links TRBV30 to TRBJ1-2; 7 nucleotides align to TRBD1. The V gene end was trimmed by 3 bases and the J gene end by 3 bases; junction bases not matched to a gene: 19. This CDR3 region has 18 residues. CDR1 and CDR2 from the germline V gene are GTSNPN and SVGIG (reference sequence). As DNA, the CDR3 is TGTGCCTGGAGGTCGGGCCCCGGGACAGCGATTGGTTACTATGGCTACACCTTC. Translation gives CAWRSGPGTAIGYYGYTF.

The V gene is TRBV7-2, the J gene TRBJ2-7, with D unresolved. This CDR3 is built from 13 residues. Germline assignment: CDR1 SGHTA and CDR2 FQGNSA. V gave up 5 bases and J gave up 6 bases, with 14 bases separating them. The CDR3 sequence: CASSPRLISEQYF. Written as DNA, the CDR3 is TGTGCCAGCAGCCCTCGGTTAATATCCGAGCAGTACTTC.

The rearrangement joins TRBV11-2 to TRBJ1-1; D gene ambiguous. CDR3 length: 13 amino acids. V was clipped by 1 base and J by 8 bases, with 11 bases between them. The germline gives CDR1 SGHAT, CDR2 FQNNGV. CDR3 sequence (DNA): TGTGCCAGCAGCTTAGTTGCTCGGGGAGAAGCTTTCTTT. Translated: CASSLVARGEAFF.

The J gene is TRBJ2-7, the V gene TRBV3-1 (or the pseudogene TRBV3-2); 9 bases match TRBD1. This CDR3 spans 17 amino acids. V was pared by 0 bases and J by 2 bases, with 8 bases of the junction left unmatched. Germline CDR1 reads LGHDT; CDR2 reads YNNKEL (reference sequence). CDR3 bases: TGTGCCAGCAGCCAAGATTGGGGACAGGGAGGGACCTACGAGCAGTACTTC. It is translated as CASSQDWGQGGTYEQYF.

The chain joins TRBV5-1 to TRBJ1-2; D call uncertain. The germline V gene encodes CDR1 SGHRS and CDR2 YFSETQ. The CDR3 runs to 14 residues. The ends were cut back, 0 bases at V and 4 bases at J, with 10 bases in the middle. In nucleotides, the CDR3 is TGCGCCAGCAGCTTGGACTCTGGCTTCTATGGCTACACCTTC. Its translation is CASSLDSGFYGYTF.

The chain couples TRBV24-1 to TRBJ1-1, with TRBD1 matching over 8 bases. Germline V gene sequence: CDR1 KGHDR, CDR2 SFDVKD. V gave up 7 bases and J gave up 7 bases; unmatched junction bases: 10. This CDR3 is built from 14 residues. The CDR3 nucleotides are TGTGCCACCAGGGGAACCTCAGGGGGCGGTGAAGCTTTCTTT. It encodes CATRGTSGGGEAFF.

The J gene is TRBJ1-2, the V gene TRBV24-1; the D gene is possibly TRBD1 (6 bases). The germline V and J ends were trimmed by 3 bases and 2 bases, with 12 bases remaining between them. The CDR3 contains 15 residues. Germline CDR1 and CDR2: KGHDR and SFDVKD. The CDR3 loop is CATSDRDNRNYGYTF. DNA of the CDR3: TGTGCCACCAGTGATCGGGACAACCGAAACTATGGCTACACCTTC.

The chain employs TRBV7-8 and TRBJ1-5; D uncertain. The V end was cut by 2 bases, the J end by 0 bases, with 8 bases between. There are 15 residues in the CDR3. Per germline, CDR1 SGHVS and CDR2 FQNEAQ. The CDR3 DNA is TGTGCCAGCAGCTTATCAGTGCATAGCAATCAGCCCCAGCATTTT. Protein sequence: CASSLSVHSNQPQHF. The whole variable domain, remainder taken from reference TRBV7-8 and TRBJ1-5, is GAGVSQSPRYKVAKRGQDVALRCDPISGHVSLFWYQQALGQGPEFLTYFQNEAQLDKSGLPSDRFFAERPEGSVSTLKIQRTQQEDSAVYLCASSLSVHSNQPQHFGDGTRLSIL.

V is TRBV2 and J is TRBJ1-5, with D tentatively TRBD1 (5 bases). The V gene's germline CDR1 is SNHLY and CDR2 FYNNEI. Deletions cut 3 bases from V and 3 bases from J, with 18 bases between. The CDR3 is 17 residues long. The chain's CDR3 is CASSERGRAGPNQPQHF. CDR3 nucleotides: TGTGCCAGCAGTGAGAGGGGTAGGGCAGGTCCCAATCAGCCCCAGCATTTT.

This clone has more than one count but fewer than ten. The chain combines TRBV30 with TRBJ2-7; 11 bases match TRBD1. V dropped 3 bases and J dropped 6; count of bases not matched to a gene: 4. Germline V gene sequence: CDR1 GTSNPN, CDR2 SVGIG (reference sequence). CDR3 size: 13 residues. The CDR3 DNA sequence: TGTGCCTGGAGGTGGGACAGGGGGGGCGAGCAGTACTTC. Its protein is CAWRWDRGGEQYF.

The chain joins TRBV11-3 to TRBJ2-3; 11 bases are shared with TRBD1. Looked up from germline, CDR1 is SGHNT and CDR2 is YENEEA. This CDR3 has 13 amino acids. V trimming: 8 bases; J trimming: 6 bases; junction bases outside the gene matches: 4. This chain's CDR3 is CASGDRGFDTQYF. The CDR3 nucleotides are TGTGCCAGCGGGGACAGGGGGTTTGATACGCAGTATTTT.

The chain uses TRBV28 and TRBJ1-6; tentative D call: TRBD1 (5 bases). Germline V gene sequence: CDR1 MDHEN, CDR2 SYDVKM. Trimming stripped 4 bases from V and 11 bases from J, with 15 bases between. The CDR3 consists of 14 residues. Here the CDR3 reads CASSSGPPRTPLHF. The CDR3 DNA reads TGTGCCAGCAGTTCGGGACCCCCGAGGACACCCCTCCACTTT.

The chain joins TRBV5-4 to TRBJ2-5; D perhaps matches TRBD2 (6 bases). V lost 3 bases, J lost 2 bases, and 11 bases lay in between. This CDR3 comprises 14 residues. Germline V gives CDR1 SGHNT, CDR2 YYREEE (reference sequence). The CDR3 region is CASSSRTTQETQYF. DNA for the CDR3: TGTGCCAGCAGCTCTAGGACTACACAAGAGACCCAGTACTTC.

V is TRBV28 and J is TRBJ1-1; D is undetermined. CDR3 size: 15 residues. Deletions cut 5 bases from V and 1 base from J, with 14 bases between. Germline CDR1 reads MDHEN; CDR2 reads SYDVKM. CDR3 bases: TGTGCCAGCAGTCTCCATTCGGCCGGGAACACTGAAGCTTTCTTT. Its protein is CASSLHSAGNTEAFF.

V gene TRBV7-2 combines with J gene TRBJ1-5; D unclear. V was trimmed by 1 base and J by 5 bases, leaving 12 bases between them. Per the germline V gene, CDR1 is SGHTA and CDR2 is FQGNSA. CDR3 length equals 15 residues. CDR3 loop: CASSLGTPQDQPQHF. The CDR3 nucleotides are TGTGCCAGCAGCTTAGGGACCCCTCAGGATCAGCCCCAGCATTTT.

The chain carries TRBV2 and TRBJ2-1; TRBD2 agrees at 10 bases. Germline CDR1 and CDR2: SNHLY and FYNNEI. Losses at the gene ends were 0 bases for V and 9 bases for J; bases not matched to a gene: 5. There are 15 residues in the CDR3. The CDR3 here is CASSEAELAGSEQFF. The CDR3, as DNA: TGTGCCAGCAGTGAAGCCGAACTAGCGGGAAGTGAGCAGTTCTTC.

The rearrangement uses TRBV2 and TRBJ2-7; unclear D gene. CDR3 length: 13 residues. The germline gives CDR1 SNHLY, CDR2 FYNNEI. Trimming removed 6 bases at V and 7 bases at J, with 16 bases between. The chain's CDR3 is CASRATPVLEQYF. CDR3 in DNA: TGTGCCAGCAGAGCAACGCCGGTCTTAGAGCAGTACTTC.

This clone appeared once. This rearrangement joins TRBV24-1 to TRBJ2-2, with D tentatively TRBD2 (5 bases). V was clipped by 9 bases and J by 7 bases, with 14 bases between them. The germline V gene encodes CDR1 KGHDR and CDR2 SFDVKD. The CDR3 has 13 residues. The CDR3 DNA reads TGTGCCACCTTGAGGGAGTGGGACGGGGAGCTGTTTTTT. Residues: CATLREWDGELFF.

This clone was seen once. Distinct nucleotide sequences in the sample also encode this CDR3. The genes are TRBV7-9 and TRBJ1-2; maybe TRBD1 (5 bases). Germline CDR1 reads SEHNR; CDR2 reads FQNEAQ (reference sequence). The CDR3 loop spans 13 amino acids. The germline V and J ends were trimmed by 4 bases and 1 base, with 7 bases remaining between them. CDR3 nucleotides: TGTGCCAGCAGCTCCGACAGTAACTATGGCTACACCTTC. Its protein is CASSSDSNYGYTF.

This clone has more than one count but fewer than ten. The chain has TRBV11-2 and TRBJ1-1, with 12 bases matching TRBD1. The J segment lost 9 bases and the V segment lost 0 bases, leaving 2 bases of the junction unmatched. CDR1 is SGHAT and CDR2 is FQNNGV in the germline V gene. This CDR3 has 14 residues. In nucleotides, the CDR3 is TGTGCCAGCAGCTTAGAGGGACAGGGGGCAAAAGCTTTCTTT. Its translation is CASSLEGQGAKAFF.

This chain links TRBV28 with TRBJ2-7; 10 bases agree with TRBD1. The germline V gene has CDR1 MDHEN and CDR2 SYDVKM. The V and J ends lost 7 bases and 6 bases, in that order; junction bases with no gene match: 9. This CDR3 is built from 14 residues. CDR3 in amino acids: CASIPRDRGIEQYF. As DNA, the CDR3 is TGTGCCAGCATTCCCCGGGACAGGGGCATCGAGCAGTACTTC.

This chain uses TRBV18 with TRBJ2-7; weak D call: TRBD1 (5 bases). CDR1 is KGHSH, CDR2 LQKENI, per germline. The germline V and J ends were trimmed by 2 bases and 5 bases, with 7 bases remaining between them. CDR3 size: 12 residues. CDR3 nucleotide sequence: TGTGCCAGCTCACCAGGACACGACGAGCAGTACTTC. Protein product: CASSPGHDEQYF.

This chain joins TRBV28 and TRBJ2-1, with 7 bases aligning to TRBD2. The germline CDR1 and CDR2 sequences are MDHEN and SYDVKM. The V and J ends lost 2 bases and 7 bases, in that order; junction bases with no gene match: 5. The CDR3 is 14 residues long. Written as DNA, the CDR3 is TGTGCCAGCAGTTTAGTTGCGGGAGATAATGAGCAGTTCTTC. This codes for CASSLVAGDNEQFF. The variable domain in full, completed from reference TRBV28 and TRBJ2-1, reads DVKVTQSSRYLVKRTGEKVFLECVQDMDHENMFWYRQDPGLGLRLIYFSYDVKMKEKGDIPEGYSVSREKKERFSLILESASTNQTSMYLCASSLVAGDNEQFFGPGTRLTVL.